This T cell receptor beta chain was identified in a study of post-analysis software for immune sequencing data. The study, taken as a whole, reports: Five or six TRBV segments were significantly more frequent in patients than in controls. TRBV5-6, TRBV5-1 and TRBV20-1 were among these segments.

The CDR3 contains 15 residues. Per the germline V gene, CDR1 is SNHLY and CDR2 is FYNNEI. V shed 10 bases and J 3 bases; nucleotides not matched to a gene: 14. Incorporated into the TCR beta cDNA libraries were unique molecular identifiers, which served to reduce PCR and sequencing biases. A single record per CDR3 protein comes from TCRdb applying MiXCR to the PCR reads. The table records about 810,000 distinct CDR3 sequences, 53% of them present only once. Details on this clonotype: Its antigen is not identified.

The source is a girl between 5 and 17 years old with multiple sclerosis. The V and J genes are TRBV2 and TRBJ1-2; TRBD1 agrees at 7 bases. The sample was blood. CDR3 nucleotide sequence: TGTGCCACAGTAGGATCCGGGACAGAACACTATGGCTACACCTTC. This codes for CATVGSGTEHYGYTF.